This TCR beta chain was identified during a study of T cell repertoires in cytomegalovirus infection. This clonotype came up many times. Between the trimmed V and J ends, which lost 1 base and 0 bases, there was a span of 19 bases. This CDR3 has 18 amino acids. The V gene's germline CDR1 is SGHVS and CDR2 FQNEAQ. TCRdb called the reads again in MiXCR, with one record for every CDR3 protein. The sample has roughly 310,000 distinct CDR3 sequences, roughly 17% seen once; the top ten hold 9.5% to 15%. The J gene is TRBJ2-7, the V gene TRBV7-8; D possibly corresponds to TRBD1 (6 bases). The sequence was collected from a human donor in good health (CMV status not recorded). Some clones in this sample may be carry-over from other donors' samples. The sample consisted of PBMCs. CDR3 in amino acids: CASSLDYPGHPSSYEQYF. In nucleotides, the CDR3 is TGTGCCAGCAGCTTAGATTATCCGGGACACCCAAGCTCCTACGAGCAGTACTTC.